This is a list of T cell receptor beta chains from one sample in a study of blood T cell repertoires in COVID-19. Using immunoSEQ multiplex PCR, the repertoire was profiled, and TCRdb retains in-frame clones only, with some absent. This table has about 110,000 clones, about four fifths appearing once. Sequenced input: peripheral blood. These receptors were obtained from a human donor in a cohort sampled during active COVID-19. Both conserved end residues are part of each CDR3. D genes are given only for firm matches. Expanded clones are given a class, and other clones once, few, many or no size at all.

D | size | J | V | DNA | CDR3
. | once | TRBJ1-1 | TRBV19 | TGTGCCAGTAGTATGGTACAGACGTACACTGAAGCTTTCTTT | CASSMVQTYTEAFF
. | . | TRBJ1-5 | TRBV18 | TGTGCCAGCTCACCAACCGGGGGATCCTATAGCAATCAGCCCCAGCATTTT | CASSPTGGSYSNQPQHF
TRBD2 | . | TRBJ2-1 | TRBV10-3 | TGTGCCACCCCGACTAGCGGGGATAACAATGAGCAGTTCTTC | CATPTSGDNNEQFF
TRBD1 | . | TRBJ2-7 | TRBV2 | TGTGCCAGCAGGGGGACAGCCACATACGAGCAGTACTTC | CASRGTATYEQYF
. | . | TRBJ2-1 | TRBV27 | TGTGCCAGCAGTGTAGACAGGTTTGGCTACAATGAGCAGTTCTTC | CASSVDRFGYNEQFF
TRBD1 | once | TRBJ1-2 | TRBV28 | TGTGCCAGCCGAACGGGGGTGGGACAGGGATTCTATGGCTACACCTTC | CASRTGVGQGFYGYTF
TRBD2 | . | TRBJ2-1 | TRBV18 | TGTGCCAGCTCAACCGGGAGGGATCGCAATGAGCAGTTCTTC | CASSTGRDRNEQFF
TRBD2 | . | TRBJ2-1 | TRBV6-5 | TGTGCCAGCAGTCGAGGGACTAGAGCTGATGAGCAGTTCTTC | CASSRGTRADEQFF
TRBD1 | . | TRBJ2-1 | TRBV4-1 | TGCGCCAGCATCCGACAGGGAAGGAGGAATGAGCAGTTCTTC | CASIRQGRRNEQFF
TRBD1 | . | TRBJ1-4 | TRBV5-6 | TGTGCCAGCAGCTCCATGGAGGGGGCCCGGGAAAAACTGTTTTTT | CASSSMEGAREKLFF
. | . | TRBJ1-2 | TRBV4-2 | TGTGCCAGCAGCCTTACAGGGATTAACTATGGCTACACCTTC | CASSLTGINYGYTF
TRBD1 | few | TRBJ2-1 | TRBV24-1 | TGTGCCACCAGTGACGCTACGACAGGGATCAATGAGCAGTTCTTC | CATSDATTGINEQFF
. | . | TRBJ1-2 | TRBV28 | TGTGCCAGCACTATAAATCGAGGAGATGGCTACACCTTC | CASTINRGDGYTF
TRBD2 | few | TRBJ2-3 | TRBV9 | TGTGCCAGCAGCCCCCCCGGGAGGAGAAACACAGATACGCAGTATTTT | CASSPPGRRNTDTQYF
TRBD2 | . | TRBJ2-3 | TRBV3-1/TRBV3-2 | TGTGCCAGCAGCCAGCGGACTAGCGGGTTTGCAGATACGCAGTATTTT | CASSQRTSGFADTQYF
TRBD1 | . | TRBJ2-7 | TRBV2 | TGTGCCAGCAAACCCCCGGGACAGGGCTACGAGCAGTACTTC | CASKPPGQGYEQYF
. | . | TRBJ2-5 | TRBV5-4 | TGTGCCAGCAGCTCCCCGGACTTTCAAGAGACCCAGTACTTC | CASSSPDFQETQYF
TRBD2 | . | TRBJ2-2 | TRBV9 | TGTGCCAGCAGCCTGCTTAGCGGGAGTCTTGGTGGGGAGCTGTTTTTT | CASSLLSGSLGGELFF
TRBD1 | once | TRBJ2-2 | TRBV24-1 | TGTGCCACCAGACAGGGGTTAGGGGAGCTGTTTTTT | CATRQGLGELFF
TRBD1 | . | TRBJ1-4 | TRBV5-1 | TGCGCCAGCAGCGTAGGACAGGATAATGAAAAACTGTTTTTT | CASSVGQDNEKLFF
. | . | TRBJ1-4 | TRBV29-1 | TGCAGCGTTGAGAGGGGAGGTTTGGAAAAACTGTTTTTT | CSVERGGLEKLFF
. | once | TRBJ2-7 | TRBV15 | TGTGCCACCAGCAGCCGACACTTAGTGAGCTCCTACGAGCAGTACTTC | CATSSRHLVSSYEQYF
. | few | TRBJ1-5 | TRBV7-8 | TGTGCCAGCAGCTTACCAGGGCGCAATCAGCCCCAGCATTTT | CASSLPGRNQPQHF
TRBD2 | . | TRBJ2-2 | TRBV19 | TGTGCCAGTAGTGGACGGGGGGCGAACACCGGGGAGCTGTTTTTT | CASSGRGANTGELFF
. | . | TRBJ2-1 | TRBV27 | TGTGCCAGCAGTCCAGGTACACGAGCCTACAATGAGCAGTTCTTC | CASSPGTRAYNEQFF
TRBD1 | once | TRBJ1-6 | TRBV2 | TGTGCCAGCAGTGTCGGACAGGCTAATTCACCCCTCCACTTT | CASSVGQANSPLHF
TRBD2 | few | TRBJ2-7 | TRBV30 | TGTGCCTGGAGTTCCACACCGGGACTAGCTAAGCAGTACTTC | CAWSSTPGLAKQYF
. | . | TRBJ1-2 | TRBV5-6 | TGTGCCAGCAGCTTGGAGCGGGGGCTCTATGGCTACACCTTC | CASSLERGLYGYTF
TRBD2 | . | TRBJ2-1 | TRBV7-6 | TGTGCCAGCAGCTTTAGCGGGAGTCGGTATGAGCAGTTCTTC | CASSFSGSRYEQFF
. | . | TRBJ2-1 | TRBV14 | TGTGCCAGCAGCCAAGATCGAATCAGTAAATTCTTC | CASSQDRISKFF
. | once | TRBJ1-1 | TRBV30 | TGTGCCTGGATATTTGTCACTGAAGCTTTCTTT | CAWIFVTEAFF
TRBD1 | . | TRBJ1-2 | TRBV5-6 | TGTGCCAGTACCGGGACAGCAGCTAACTATGGCTACACCTTC | CASTGTAANYGYTF
. | few | TRBJ1-5 | TRBV6-6 | TGTGCCAGCAGCTACGGGGAGGGCAATCAGCCCCAGCATTTT | CASSYGEGNQPQHF
. | . | TRBJ1-3 | TRBV7-9 | TGTGCCAGCAGCTTATTAGAAGGAAACACCATATATTTT | CASSLLEGNTIYF
TRBD1 | . | TRBJ1-4 | TRBV2 | TGTGCCAGCAGTGAAGGACAGGGGGCCAATGAAAAACTGTTTTTT | CASSEGQGANEKLFF
. | once | TRBJ2-3 | TRBV9 | TGTGCCAGCAGCGAGATCGGGAGTGGTGATACGCAGTATTTT | CASSEIGSGDTQYF
TRBD1 | . | TRBJ1-2 | TRBV28 | TGTGCCAGCAGTGCCGGGACAGCGTATGGCTACACCTTC | CASSAGTAYGYTF
TRBD1 | . | TRBJ1-5 | TRBV28 | TGTGCCAGCACCCCTCGAGGACTACAGGGGGGGGGTCAGCCCCAGCATTTT | CASTPRGLQGGGQPQHF
TRBD2 | . | TRBJ2-3 | TRBV7-2 | TGTGCCAGCAGCTTAGCCCCAGCTAGCGGGAGGTCCACAGATACGCAGTATTTT | CASSLAPASGRSTDTQYF
. | . | TRBJ1-1 | TRBV2 | TGTGCCAGCAGAGAAAGAAGGGGATATGAAGCTTTCTTT | CASRERRGYEAFF
. | . | TRBJ2-7 | TRBV12-3/TRBV12-4 | TGTGCCAGCAGTTTACTGAGCTCCTACGAGCAGTACTTC | CASSLLSSYEQYF
. | . | TRBJ2-2 | TRBV7-2 | TGTGCCAGCAGCTTAGCCAGCGGGAACACCGGGGAGCTGTTTTTT | CASSLASGNTGELFF
TRBD1 | . | TRBJ2-7 | TRBV5-6 | TGTGCCAGCAGCTTGGCCGCGGGGACAGGCTCCTACGAGCAGTACTTC | CASSLAAGTGSYEQYF